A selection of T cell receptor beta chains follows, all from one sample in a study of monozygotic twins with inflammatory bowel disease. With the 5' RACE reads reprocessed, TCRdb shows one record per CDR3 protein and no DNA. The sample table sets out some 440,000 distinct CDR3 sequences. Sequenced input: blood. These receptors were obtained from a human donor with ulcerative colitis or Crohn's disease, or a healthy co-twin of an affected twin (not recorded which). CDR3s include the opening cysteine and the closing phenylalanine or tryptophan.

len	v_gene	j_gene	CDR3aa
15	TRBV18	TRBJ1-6	CASSPAGGANSPLHF
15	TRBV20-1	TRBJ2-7	CSATPLGGSSYEQYF
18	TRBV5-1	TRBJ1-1	CASSLAPLGTGVNTEAFF
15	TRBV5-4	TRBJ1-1	CASSLLATGPTEAFF
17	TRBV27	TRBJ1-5	CASSLIGQGASNQPQHF
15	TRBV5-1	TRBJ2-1	CASSLGGTAYDEQFF
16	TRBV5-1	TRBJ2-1	CASSLAGQASYNEQFF
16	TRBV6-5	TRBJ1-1	CASSYGPEVGSTEAFF
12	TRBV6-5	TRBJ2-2	CASSSLGGELFF
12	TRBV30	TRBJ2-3	CACGLDTDTQYF
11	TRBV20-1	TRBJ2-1	CSASRGDEQFF
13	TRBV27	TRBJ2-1	CASTGGGYNEQFF
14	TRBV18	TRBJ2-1	CASSPIESYNEQFF
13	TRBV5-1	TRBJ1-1	CASSLTTGTEAFF
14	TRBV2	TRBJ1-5	CASSEDGLNQPQHF
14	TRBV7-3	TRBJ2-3	CASSLNPGTDTQYF
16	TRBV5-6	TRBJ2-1	CASSLRRIREDNEQFF
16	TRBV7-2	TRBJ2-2	CASSRPGLSNTGELFF
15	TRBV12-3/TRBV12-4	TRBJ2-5	CASSGTSGGRETQYF
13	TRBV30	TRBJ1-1	CARSQGVNTEAFF
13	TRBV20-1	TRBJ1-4	CSASTEGNEKLFF
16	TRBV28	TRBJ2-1	CASSLWGAGVYNEQFF